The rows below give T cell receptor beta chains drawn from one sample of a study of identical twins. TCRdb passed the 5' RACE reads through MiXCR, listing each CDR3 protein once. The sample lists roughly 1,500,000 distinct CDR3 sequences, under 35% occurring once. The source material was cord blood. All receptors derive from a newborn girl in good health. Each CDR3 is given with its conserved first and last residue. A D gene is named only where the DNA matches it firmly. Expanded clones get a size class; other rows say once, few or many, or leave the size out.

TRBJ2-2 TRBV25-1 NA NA TGTGCCAGCAGTGATGCCAGGGCGGGCGGGGAGCTGTTTTTT CASSDARAGGELFF
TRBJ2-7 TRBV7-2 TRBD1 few TGTGCCAGCAGTCGACAGGGAACTTCCCCTTACGAGCAGTACTTC CASSRQGTSPYEQYF
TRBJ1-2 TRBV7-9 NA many TGTGCCAGCTCATGGGCAGGGCCGCTTTATGGCTACACCTTC CASSWAGPLYGYTF
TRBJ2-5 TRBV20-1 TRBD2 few TGCAGTGTTAGCGGGGAGAAGGTGCAAGAGACCCAGTACTTC CSVSGEKVQETQYF
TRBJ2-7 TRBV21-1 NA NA TGTGCCAGCACACCCCCGGCTGGGGCCCAGTACTTC CASTPPAGAQYF
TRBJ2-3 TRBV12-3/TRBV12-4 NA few TGTGCCAGCAGCCCTCATGTCGGTAGCGGCACAGATACGCAGTATTTT CASSPHVGSGTDTQYF
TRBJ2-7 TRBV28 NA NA TGTGCCAGCAGGCTACAAGGAGGGGGAGACGAGCAGTACTTC CASRLQGGGDEQYF
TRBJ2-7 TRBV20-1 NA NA TGCAGTGCTAGAGATCCCCCGCGCGAGCAGTACTTC CSARDPPREQYF
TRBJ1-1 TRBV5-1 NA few TGCGCCAGCAGCTTCGACGGAGGGAACACTGAAGCTTTCTTT CASSFDGGNTEAFF
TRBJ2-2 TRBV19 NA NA TGTGCCAGCCAGACATGGAAGGCCGGGGAGCTGTTTTTT CASQTWKAGELFF
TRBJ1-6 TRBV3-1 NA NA TGTGCCAGCAGCCTGCTAGGACCCCTCGGACCCCTCCACTTT CASSLLGPLGPLHF
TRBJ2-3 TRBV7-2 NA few TGTGCCAGCAGCCAGGGGCGGTCCACCACAGATACGCAGTATTTT CASSQGRSTTDTQYF
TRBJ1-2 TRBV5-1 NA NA TGCGCCAGCAGCTTGGGGGGACAAACTTGTGGCTACACCTTC CASSLGGQTCGYTF
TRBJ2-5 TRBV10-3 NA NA TGTGCCGTCAGTGAGTCCCAAGAGACCCAGTACTTC CAVSESQETQYF
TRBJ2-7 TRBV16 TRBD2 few TGTGCCAGCAGCCCCGGGACTAGCGGAAAATCGAACTCCTACGAGCAGTACTTC CASSPGTSGKSNSYEQYF
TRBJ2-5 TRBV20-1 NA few TGCAGTGCTAAATTCCCGGGACAAGAGACCCAGTACTTC CSAKFPGQETQYF
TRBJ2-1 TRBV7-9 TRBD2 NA TGTGCCAGCAGCTCCGTCTTGGCGGGGAGGGAGTTCTTC CASSSVLAGREFF
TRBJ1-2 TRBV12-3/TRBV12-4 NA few TGTGCCAGCAGTTTAGTAACAGGGTCTCATGGCTACACCTTC CASSLVTGSHGYTF
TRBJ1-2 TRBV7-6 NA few TGTGCCAGCAGCTTAACCAGGGGTGTGCATGGCTACACCTTC CASSLTRGVHGYTF
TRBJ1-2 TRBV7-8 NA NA TGTGCCAGCAGCACGCATACCAACTATGGCTACACCTTC CASSTHTNYGYTF
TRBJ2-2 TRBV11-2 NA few TGTGCCAGCAGCTTCGCCCTGTGGGGTGGGGGGGAGCTGTTTTTT CASSFALWGGGELFF
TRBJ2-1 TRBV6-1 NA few TGTGCCAGCAGTGAACAGGGGCAGAGCTCCTACAATGAGCAGTTCTTC CASSEQGQSSYNEQFF
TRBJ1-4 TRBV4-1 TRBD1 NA TGCGCCAGCAGCCAAGAGTGGGGACAGGGGTATGAAAAACTGTTTTTT CASSQEWGQGYEKLFF
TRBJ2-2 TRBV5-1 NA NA TGCGCCAGCAGCTCCGGGGGCCGTAACGGGGAGCTGTTTTTT CASSSGGRNGELFF
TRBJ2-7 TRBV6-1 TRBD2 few TGTGCCAGCAGTGAACGCCGACTAGCCGTGTCCTACGAGCAGTACTTC CASSERRLAVSYEQYF
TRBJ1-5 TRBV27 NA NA TGTGCCCGTCCGGAGGGTGGCCCTTTTAGCAATCAGCCCCAGCATTTT CARPEGGPFSNQPQHF
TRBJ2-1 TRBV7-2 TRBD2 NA TGTGCCAGCAGCGTAGAGCGGGGGTACAATGAGCAGTTCTTC CASSVERGYNEQFF
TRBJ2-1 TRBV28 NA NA TGTGCCAGCAGTTTTATAAGCGAGAGGTACAATGAGCAGTTCTTC CASSFISERYNEQFF
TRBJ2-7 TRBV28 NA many TGTGCCAGCAGTTTGAAGGACATGTGGTTCTACGAGCAGTACTTC CASSLKDMWFYEQYF
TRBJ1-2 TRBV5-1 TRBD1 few TGCGCCAGCAGCTATCTTACACAGGGGGCGAACTATGGCTACACCTTC CASSYLTQGANYGYTF
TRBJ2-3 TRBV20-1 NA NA TGCAGTGCTAGACCTCACACAGGTACGCAGTATTTT CSARPHTGTQYF
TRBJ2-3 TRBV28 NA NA TGTGCCAGCAGTTTATCAGTCGGGGTGGTGTATTTT CASSLSVGVVYF
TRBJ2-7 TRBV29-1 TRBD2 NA TGCAGCGTTCGGGTAGCGGGGGAGCCCTACGAGCAGTACTTC CSVRVAGEPYEQYF
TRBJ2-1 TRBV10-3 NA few TGTGCCATCAGTGACCTATTAGTGTTGGGGCAGTTCTTC CAISDLLVLGQFF
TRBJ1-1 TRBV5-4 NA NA TGTGCCAGCAGCTTAGGGCTCGGAGTGGGGTCGGGCACTGAAGCTTTCTTT CASSLGLGVGSGTEAFF
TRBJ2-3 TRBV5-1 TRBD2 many TGCGCCAGCAGCTTGGAGCTAGCGGGCCCCACAGATACGCAGTATTTT CASSLELAGPTDTQYF
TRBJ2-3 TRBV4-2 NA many TGTGCCAGCAGCCAAGGGGACGATACGCAGTATTTT CASSQGDDTQYF
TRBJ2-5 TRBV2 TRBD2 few TGTGCCAGCAGTGAAAACGTGCCCCTAGCGGGAGGAGGTGAGACCCAGTACTTC CASSENVPLAGGGETQYF
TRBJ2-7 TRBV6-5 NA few TGTGCCAGCAGTCCCGGGACTCTGAGCTCCTACGAGCAGTACTTC CASSPGTLSSYEQYF
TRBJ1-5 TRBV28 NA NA TGTGCCAGCAGTTTATTCCCCGATAACTATCAGCCCCAGCATTTT CASSLFPDNYQPQHF
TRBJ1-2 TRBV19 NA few TGTGCCAGTACCCCCAGTGGCTACACCTTC CASTPSGYTF
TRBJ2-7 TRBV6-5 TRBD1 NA TGTGCCAGCGTAGCCGTTCGGGACAGGGGCTCCTACGAGCAGTACTTC CASVAVRDRGSYEQYF